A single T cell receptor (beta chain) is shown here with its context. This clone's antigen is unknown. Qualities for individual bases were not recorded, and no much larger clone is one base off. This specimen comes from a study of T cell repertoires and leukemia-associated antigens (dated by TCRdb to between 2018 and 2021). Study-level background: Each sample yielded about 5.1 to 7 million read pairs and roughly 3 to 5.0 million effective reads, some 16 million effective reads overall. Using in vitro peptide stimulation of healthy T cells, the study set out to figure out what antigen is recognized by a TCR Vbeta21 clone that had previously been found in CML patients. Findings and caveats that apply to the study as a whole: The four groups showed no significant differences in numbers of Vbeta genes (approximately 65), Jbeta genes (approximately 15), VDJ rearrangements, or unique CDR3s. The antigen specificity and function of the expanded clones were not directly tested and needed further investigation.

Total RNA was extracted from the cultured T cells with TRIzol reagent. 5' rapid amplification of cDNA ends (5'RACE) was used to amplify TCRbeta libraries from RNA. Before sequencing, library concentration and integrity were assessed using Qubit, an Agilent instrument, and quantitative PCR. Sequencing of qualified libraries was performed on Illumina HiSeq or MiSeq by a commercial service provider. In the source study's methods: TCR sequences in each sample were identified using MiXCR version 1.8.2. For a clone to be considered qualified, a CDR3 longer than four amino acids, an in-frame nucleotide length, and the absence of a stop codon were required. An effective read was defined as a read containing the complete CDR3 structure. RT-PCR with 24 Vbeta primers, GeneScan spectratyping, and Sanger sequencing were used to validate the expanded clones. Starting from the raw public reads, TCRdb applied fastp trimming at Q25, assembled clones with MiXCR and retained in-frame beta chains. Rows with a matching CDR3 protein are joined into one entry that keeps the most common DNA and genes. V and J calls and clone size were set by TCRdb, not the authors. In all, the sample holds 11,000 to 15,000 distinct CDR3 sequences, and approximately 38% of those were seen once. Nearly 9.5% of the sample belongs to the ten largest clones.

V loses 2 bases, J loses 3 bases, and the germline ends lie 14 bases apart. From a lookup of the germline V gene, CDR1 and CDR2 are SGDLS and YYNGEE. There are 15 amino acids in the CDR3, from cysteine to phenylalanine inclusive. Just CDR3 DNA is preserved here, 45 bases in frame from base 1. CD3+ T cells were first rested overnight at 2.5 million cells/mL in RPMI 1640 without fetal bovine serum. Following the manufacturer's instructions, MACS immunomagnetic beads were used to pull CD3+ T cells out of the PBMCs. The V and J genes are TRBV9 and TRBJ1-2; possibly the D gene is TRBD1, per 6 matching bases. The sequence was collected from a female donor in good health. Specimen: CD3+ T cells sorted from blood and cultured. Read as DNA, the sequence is TGTGCCAGCAGCGTTACAGGGTATCTCGACTATGGCTACACCTTC. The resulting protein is CASSVTGYLDYGYTF.